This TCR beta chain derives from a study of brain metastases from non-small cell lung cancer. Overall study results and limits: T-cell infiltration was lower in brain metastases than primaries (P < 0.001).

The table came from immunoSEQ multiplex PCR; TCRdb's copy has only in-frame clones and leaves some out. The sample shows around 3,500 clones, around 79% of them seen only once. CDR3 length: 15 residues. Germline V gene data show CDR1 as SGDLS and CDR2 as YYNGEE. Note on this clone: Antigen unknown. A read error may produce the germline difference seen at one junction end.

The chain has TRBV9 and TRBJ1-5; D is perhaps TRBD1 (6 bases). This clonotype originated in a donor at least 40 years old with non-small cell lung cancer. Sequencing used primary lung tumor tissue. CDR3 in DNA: TGTACCAGCAGCGTCAGTACAGGGTTCAATCAGCCCCAGCATTTT. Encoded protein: CTSSVSTGFNQPQHF. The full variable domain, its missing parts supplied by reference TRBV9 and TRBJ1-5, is DSGVTQTPKHLITATGQRVTLRCSPRSGDLSVYWYQQSLDQGLQFLIQYYNGEERAKGNILERFSAQQFPDLHSELNLSSLELGDSALYFCTSSVSTGFNQPQHFGDGTRLSIL.